This is a list of T cell receptor beta chains from one sample in a study of T cell clusters in autoimmune cytopenias. With the multiplex PCR reads reprocessed, TCRdb shows one record per CDR3 protein and no DNA. The repertoire table contains several thousand distinct CDR3 sequences. The sequencing input was peripheral blood. These receptors were taken from a human donor with an autoimmune cytopenia or autoimmune hepatitis (not recorded which). Each CDR3 is given with its conserved first and last residue. Each record gives: clone size, J gene, V gene, CDR3 protein. Expanded clones get a size class; other rows say once, few or many, or leave the size out.

>medium-sized|TRBJ1-2|TRBV18
CASSTTSYSGTGLYGYTF
>NA|TRBJ2-7|TRBV27
CASSFHRDYEQYF
>medium-sized|TRBJ2-7|TRBV6-5
CASSGQSYEQYF
>medium-sized|TRBJ1-5|TRBV6-2/TRBV6-3
CASSYGHLSGQPQHF
>medium-sized|TRBJ2-7|TRBV27
CASRPRGRGLEQYF
>medium-sized|TRBJ2-3|TRBV6-5
CASSAGQGATDTQYF
>medium-sized|TRBJ2-3|TRBV19
CASTPRGGFTDTQYF
>medium-sized|TRBJ2-6|TRBV6-2/TRBV6-3
CASSYRFSSGANVLTF
>NA|TRBJ2-3|TRBV29-1
CSVLTSGDEADTQYF
>NA|TRBJ1-2|TRBV24-1
CATRGTGGADYGYTF
>NA|TRBJ2-5|TRBV6-1
CASTRGGGQETQYF
>medium-sized|TRBJ1-4|TRBV19
CASSGQGAREKLFF
>NA|TRBJ1-6|TRBV28
CASSFDRYGNSPLHF
>NA|TRBJ1-1|TRBV6-5
CASSLGGVNTEAFF
>medium-sized|TRBJ2-7|TRBV19
CASSRKGGEQYF
>NA|TRBJ1-6|TRBV5-4
CASSLLSQGANSPLHF
>medium-sized|TRBJ1-5|TRBV27
CASGFRQSNQPQHF
>NA|TRBJ2-3|TRBV4-1
CASSQFQTGTRADTQYF
>NA|TRBJ2-7|TRBV12-3/TRBV12-4
CASSVYRGSYEQYF
>NA|TRBJ1-4|TRBV7-9
CASSLTGSREKLFF
>NA|TRBJ2-7|TRBV11-2
CASKQGPSSYEQYF
>medium-sized|TRBJ2-1|TRBV7-6
CASSLVGEQFF